One sample yielded the 26 T cell receptor beta chains listed below, sequenced in a study of T cells in Graves' hyperthyroidism and ophthalmopathy. Regions amplified from RNA transcripts were the TCR beta CDR3 regions. The HTBI primer set drove a first-round RT-PCR of the TCR CDR3. MiXCR, run by TCRdb on the multiplex PCR reads, gives a single entry per CDR3 protein. The sample carries 690,000 or so distinct CDR3 sequences, 18% recorded once. Sequencing input: blood. The receptors here all came from a woman aged 45-65 years with Graves' hyperthyroidism that later progressed to Graves' ophthalmopathy.

This clonotype came up a few times. The chain couples TRBV2 to TRBJ2-7; D is possibly TRBD1 or TRBD2 (5 bases each). Germline loops: CDR1 SNHLY, CDR2 FYNNEI. The CDR3 contains 14 residues. The V gene lost 6 bases and the J gene lost 3 bases, with 15 bases spanning the gap. The CDR3 region has the DNA TGTGCCAGCAGCCCCGAGGGCAGGGTCTACGAGCAGTACTTC. Its protein is CASSPEGRVYEQYF.

Many counts were recorded for this clonotype. V gene TRBV15 combines with J gene TRBJ1-5, with D possibly matching TRBD1 (5 bases). Between the trimmed V and J ends, which lost 1 base and 5 bases, there was a span of 12 bases. Germline V CDR1 and CDR2: LNHNV, YYDKDF (reference sequence). The CDR3 has 15 amino acids. This CDR3 reads CATSRGDGADQPQHF. The CDR3 coding sequence is TGTGCCACCAGCAGAGGGGACGGAGCGGATCAGCCCCAGCATTTT.

The CDR3 DNA reads TGTGCCAGCAGCTCGGGCCTACCAAAAGAGACCCAGTACTTC. Translating gives CASSSGLPKETQYF. V usage is TRBV5-6 and J usage is TRBJ2-5; D remains unclear. V was cut by 3 bases and J by 3 bases, with 12 bases left in between. CDR3 length equals 14 residues. The germline V gene has CDR1 SGHDT and CDR2 YYEEEE.

Comment on this clonotype: Germline and junction disagree at one end, which may indicate a read error. The chain employs TRBV2 and TRBJ1-2; D gene uncertain. Germline lookup yields CDR1 SNHLY and CDR2 FYNNEI. The CDR3 runs 15 residues. CDR3 residues: CASSDGFPEAGGCTF. Here the CDR3 DNA reads TGTGCCAGCAGTGATGGTTTTCCCGAGGCGGGCGGCTGCACCTTC.

This clonotype has a count of ten or more. This chain connects TRBV27 to TRBJ2-3, with 9 bases identical to TRBD1. The V gene's germline CDR1 is MNHEY and CDR2 SMNVEV (reference sequence). The CDR3 runs to 15 residues. The V and J ends lost 4 bases and 2 bases, in that order; junction bases with no gene match: 4. The CDR3, as DNA: TGTGCCAGCAGTTCAGGGACAGGGTACACAGATACGCAGTATTTT. It translates to CASSSGTGYTDTQYF.

This clonotype was observed many times. The chain carries TRBV20-1 and TRBJ2-5, with 7 bases that match TRBD1. From germline, CDR1 is DFQATT and CDR2 SNEGSKA (reference sequence). Losses at the gene ends were 1 base for V and 7 bases for J; bases not matched to a gene: 12. The CDR3 covers 15 residues. CDR3 in DNA: TGCAGTGCTAGAGGGTCAGGGGGTCGCCTAGGGACCCAGTACTTC. Encoded protein: CSARGSGGRLGTQYF.

This clonotype has ten or more counts. The V call is TRBV6-1, the J call TRBJ1-1; D gene ambiguous. The V gene's germline CDR1 is MNHNS and CDR2 SASEGT. The CDR3 loop spans 16 amino acids. Between the trimmed V and J ends, which lost 4 bases and 3 bases, there was a span of 18 bases. For the CDR3, the DNA is TGTGCCAGCAGTGGTGAGCGAGGCAGGATAGACACTGAAGCTTTCTTT. Its translation: CASSGERGRIDTEAFF.

This clonotype was counted only a few times. V and J are TRBV6-1 and TRBJ1-5; D is unclear. Germline V gene lookup returns CDR1 MNHNS and CDR2 SASEGT. The CDR3 has 12 residues. V shed 4 bases and J shed 5 bases, with 6 bases lying between them. The CDR3 DNA is TGTGCCAGCAGTGGCACTTATCAGCCCCAGCATTTT. It is translated as CASSGTYQPQHF.

The rearrangement links TRBV3-1 to TRBJ1-1, with D possibly TRBD1 on 6 matching bases. The V and J ends lost 4 bases and 2 bases respectively, with 11 bases between them. Germline V gene data show CDR1 as LGHDT and CDR2 as YNNKEL (reference sequence). This CDR3 is built from 14 residues. CDR3 nucleotides: TGTGCCAGCAGCCCCGACAGGATCAACACTGAAGCTTTCTTT. It translates to CASSPDRINTEAFF.

This clonotype appeared many times. The chain carries TRBV3-1 and TRBJ2-1; 9 bases agree with TRBD1. The length of the CDR3 is 15 residues. Germline CDR1 LGHDT, CDR2 YNNKEL (reference sequence). Trimming took 3 bases from V and 8 from J; bases not matched to a gene: 8. CDR3 sequence: CASSQPGTGLHEQFF. CDR3 DNA sequence: TGTGCCAGCAGCCAGCCCGGGACAGGGTTACATGAGCAGTTCTTC.

This clonotype appeared a few times. The chain couples TRBV20-1 to TRBJ2-1; the D is unclear. The CDR3 covers 15 residues. V was pared by 1 base and J by 0 bases, with 10 bases between. Germline assignment: CDR1 DFQATT and CDR2 SNEGSKA (reference sequence). The DNA for the CDR3 is TGCAGTGCTAGAGGTTGGCGGAGCTCCTACAATGAGCAGTTCTTC. Translation gives CSARGWRSSYNEQFF.

V usage is TRBV18 and J usage is TRBJ1-2, with unresolved D. This CDR3 has 13 amino acids. In germline, CDR1 is KGHSH, CDR2 LQKENI. V was cut by 2 bases and J by 7 bases, with 11 bases left in between. CDR3 coding DNA: TGTGCCAGCTCACCATCCGAGTCGGCTGGCTACACCTTC. Protein sequence: CASSPSESAGYTF.

This clonotype was recorded many times. J is TRBJ2-7 and V is TRBV30, with TRBD1 identical over 9 bases. Germline trimming cut 3 bases from V and 4 bases from J; bases unmatched to any gene: 7. The CDR3 consists of 14 residues. Germline V CDR1 and CDR2: GTSNPN, SVGIG (reference sequence). The CDR3 DNA reads as TGTGCCTGGAGCCGTTGGACAGGGGATTACGAGCAGTACTTC. It is translated as CAWSRWTGDYEQYF.

This clonotype was seen at least ten times. The chain combines TRBV11-2 with TRBJ2-3; the D is unclear. CDR3 length equals 13 residues. CDR1 is SGHAT and CDR2 is FQNNGV in the germline V gene. The V and J ends lost 4 bases and 6 bases respectively, with 11 bases between them. CDR3 residues: CASSSIRADTQYF. As DNA, the CDR3 is TGTGCCAGCAGCTCGATAAGGGCGGATACGCAGTATTTT.

This clonotype was counted at least ten times. The chain is built from TRBV18 and TRBJ1-3; unclear D gene. The CDR3 totals 14 residues. Germline assignment: CDR1 KGHSH and CDR2 LQKENI. V was clipped by 3 bases and J by 4 bases, with 10 bases between them. The CDR3 coding sequence is TGTGCCAGCTCACCGGCGGCAGACGGAAACACCATATATTTT. This sequence encodes CASSPAADGNTIYF.

This chain links TRBV19 with TRBJ2-5; the D is unclear. Per germline, CDR1 LNHDA and CDR2 SQIVND (reference sequence). CDR3 length: 14 amino acids. The V gene lost 7 bases and the J gene lost 5 bases, with 17 bases spanning the gap. As DNA, the CDR3 is TGTGCCAGTACCCCAGAGGCATTTGGTGAGACCCAGTACTTC. Amino acids: CASTPEAFGETQYF.

This clonotype was found many times. The V gene is TRBV18, the J gene TRBJ2-1; TRBD1 matches at 7 bases. Germline lookup yields CDR1 KGHSH and CDR2 LQKENI. The ends lost 4 bases at V and 7 bases at J; junction bases unmatched: 10. The CDR3 is 15 amino acids. The CDR3 is CASSRGRQGRNEQFF. For the CDR3, the DNA is TGTGCCAGCTCACGCGGCAGACAGGGTAGGAATGAGCAGTTCTTC.

In this sample, this clonotype turned up a few times. The chain uses TRBV6-1 and TRBJ2-4; no definite D call. Between the trimmed V and J ends, which lost 6 bases and 8 bases, there was a span of 20 bases. This CDR3 contains 15 residues. The germline gives CDR1 MNHNS, CDR2 SASEGT. CDR3: CASSKTPIVGDIQYF. The DNA for the CDR3 is TGTGCCAGCAGCAAAACCCCAATTGTGGGCGACATTCAGTACTTC.

This clonotype was counted a few times. V and J are TRBV5-4 and TRBJ1-3; perhaps TRBD1 as D (6 bases). Trimming stripped 4 bases from V and 2 bases from J, with 16 bases between. This CDR3 comprises 16 residues. Germline V gene lookup returns CDR1 SGHNT and CDR2 YYREEE (reference sequence). In DNA form, the CDR3 reads TGTGCCAGCAGCCAGGACAGCCGAGGGGCTGGAAACACCATATATTTT. As protein: CASSQDSRGAGNTIYF.

This clonotype came up many times. The V and J genes are TRBV5-1 and TRBJ2-3; D is perhaps TRBD1 (6 bases). The germline V gene has CDR1 SGHRS and CDR2 YFSETQ. Trimming removed 6 bases from V and 0 bases from J, with 14 bases in between. The CDR3 consists of 15 residues. The CDR3 DNA reads TGCGCCAGCAATGAGGGGGACGCTAGCACAGATACGCAGTATTTT. Amino acids: CASNEGDASTDTQYF.

The CDR3 nucleotides read TGTGCCAGCAGTCGCGACGGGACCTCCTACGAGCAGTACTTC. Its protein is CASSRDGTSYEQYF. The chain recombines TRBV2 with TRBJ2-7, with D perhaps TRBD1 or TRBD2 (5 bases each). This CDR3 is built from 14 residues. Looked up from germline, CDR1 is SNHLY and CDR2 is FYNNEI. Trimming took off 5 bases at V and 0 bases at J, with 11 bases between the two ends.

This sequence joins TRBV5-6 and TRBJ2-2; TRBD1 agrees at 7 bases. The V gene's germline CDR1 is SGHDT and CDR2 YYEEEE. V shed 2 bases and J 6 bases; nucleotides not matched to a gene: 4. CDR3 length equals 14 residues. CDR3 protein: CASSFPGGPGELFF. The CDR3 DNA is TGTGCCAGCAGCTTCCCAGGGGGTCCCGGGGAGCTGTTTTTT.

This clonotype came up many times. V gene TRBV28 combines with J gene TRBJ1-4, with D maybe TRBD1 (5 bases). Germline loops: CDR1 MDHEN, CDR2 SYDVKM. Trimming shortened V by 7 bases and J by 6 bases, and 15 bases separated the two germline ends. The CDR3 runs 14 residues. In nucleotides, the CDR3 is TGTGCCAGCACCCTCCCGGGGGGATATGAAAAACTGTTTTTT. Its protein is CASTLPGGYEKLFF.

This clonotype was recorded many times. J is TRBJ2-3 and V is TRBV2; 9 bases are shared with TRBD2. The CDR3 loop spans 16 amino acids. V shed 2 bases, J shed 3 bases, and the junction held 6 bases outside the gene matches. Germline-derived CDR1 and CDR2 are SNHLY and FYNNEI. The CDR3 loop is CASSELMSGGTDTQYF. Written as DNA, the CDR3 is TGTGCCAGCAGTGAATTGATGAGCGGGGGGACAGATACGCAGTATTTT.

The CDR3 DNA reads TGTGCCAGCAGATATAGACAGCCCGGCTCTGAAGCTTTCTTT. Protein: CASRYRQPGSEAFF. The rearrangement uses TRBV5-6 and TRBJ1-1, with D possibly matching TRBD1 (5 bases). Between the trimmed V and J ends, which lost 5 bases and 6 bases, there was a span of 17 bases. This CDR3 spans 14 amino acids. Looked up from germline, CDR1 is SGHDT and CDR2 is YYEEEE.

This clonotype was counted only a few times. At one of its ends the junction is not consistent with the germline gene, which may arise from a read error. The chain employs TRBV7-9 and TRBJ2-7; possible D gene TRBD2, 6 bases. This CDR3 region has 16 residues. Germline V gene data show CDR1 as SEHNR and CDR2 as FQNEAQ (reference sequence). The CDR3 spells CASSVTSGLLTYERYF. In DNA form, the CDR3 reads TGTGCCAGCAGCGTCACTTCGGGACTCCTAACCTACGAGCGGTACTTC.